The 15 T cell receptor beta chains listed next were all sequenced from one sample in a study of blood T cell repertoires in COVID-19. Some clones are missing from TCRdb's copy, which holds only in-frame ones; the method was immunoSEQ multiplex PCR. The sample records 150,000 to 200,000 clones, roughly 85% being singletons. The source material was peripheral blood. The receptors originated from a woman aged 25 to 39 with acute or convalescent COVID-19.

The rearrangement uses TRBV30 and TRBJ1-1; D is unclear. Germline-derived CDR1 and CDR2 are GTSNPN and SVGIG (reference sequence). CDR3 length: 13 amino acids. Trimming took 0 bases from V and 5 from J, leaving 10 bases between them. The CDR3 nucleotides read TGTGCCTGGAGTGTAGGCGGGTATACTGAAGCTTTCTTT. Protein: CAWSVGGYTEAFF.

The chain employs TRBV19 and TRBJ1-2; D gene unclear. V lost 3 bases and J lost 3, with 5 bases in between. CDR1 and CDR2 from the germline V gene are LNHDA and SQIVND (reference sequence). This CDR3 is 12 amino acids long. In nucleotides, the CDR3 is TGTGCCAGTAGTATTTCTGACTATGGCTACACCTTC. Translation: CASSISDYGYTF. Filled out from reference TRBV19 and TRBJ1-2, the complete variable domain reads DGGITQSPKYLFRKEGQNVTLSCEQNLNHDAMYWYRQDPGQGLRLIYYSQIVNDFQKGDIAEGYSVSREKKESFPLTVTSAQKNPTAFYLCASSISDYGYTFGSGTRLTVV.

The CDR3 sequence: CASSYRDRLYGYTF. The CDR3 nucleotides read TGTGCCAGCAGTTACCGGGACAGGCTCTATGGCTACACCTTC. V and J are TRBV6-5 and TRBJ1-2, with 8 bases matching TRBD1. V dropped 2 bases and J dropped 4; count of bases not matched to a gene: 3. The germline CDR1 and CDR2 sequences are MNHEY and SVGAGI. CDR3 length equals 14 residues.

The chain has TRBV5-6 and TRBJ2-7; no reliable D call. The CDR3 consists of 15 residues. V was cut by 1 base and J by 0 bases, with 11 bases left in between. Germline loops: CDR1 SGHDT, CDR2 YYEEEE. CDR3 region: CASSLRGLLSYEQYF. CDR3 nucleotides: TGTGCCAGCAGCTTGAGAGGTCTTCTCTCCTACGAGCAGTACTTC.

Concerning this clone itself: Its ends do not fully match the called genes, so a read error is possible. This chain connects TRBV5-1 to TRBJ2-7; 7 positions agree with TRBD1. CDR3 length equals 16 residues. In germline, CDR1 is SGHRS, CDR2 YFSETQ. The CDR3 sequence: CASRLGPRGTAYEQYF. The CDR3 nucleotides read TGCGCCAGCAGGTTGGGGCCCAGAGGGACAGCCTACGAGCAGTACTTC.

This clone appeared a single time. This rearrangement joins TRBV7-9 to TRBJ1-2; D not certain. Per the germline V gene, CDR1 is SEHNR and CDR2 is FQNEAQ (reference sequence). V lost 3 bases and J lost 1, with 6 bases in between. The CDR3 runs 13 residues. This chain's CDR3 is CASSFADNYGYTF. The CDR3 DNA sequence: TGTGCCAGCAGCTTTGCGGATAACTATGGCTACACCTTC.

This chain links TRBV6-5 with TRBJ1-5; D call uncertain. The V gene's germline CDR1 is MNHEY and CDR2 SVGAGI. V was pared by 0 bases and J by 0 bases, with 9 bases between. The CDR3 is 16 residues long. CDR3 residues: CASSYSWPNSNQPQHF. CDR3 in DNA: TGTGCCAGCAGTTACTCCTGGCCCAATAGCAATCAGCCCCAGCATTTT.

V is TRBV7-9 and J is TRBJ1-5; D is possibly TRBD1 (6 bases). The CDR3 contains 19 residues. The V gene's germline CDR1 is SEHNR and CDR2 FQNEAQ (reference sequence). With 3 bases removed from V and 0 bases from J, the gap between germline ends came to 21 bases. The CDR3 spells CASSFWDFSGAISNQPQHF. CDR3 sequence (DNA): TGTGCCAGCAGCTTTTGGGATTTTTCAGGGGCGATTAGCAATCAGCCCCAGCATTTT.

The chain recombines TRBV30 with TRBJ1-3, with a tentative D call TRBD1 (5 bases). Looked up from germline, CDR1 is GTSNPN and CDR2 is SVGIG (reference sequence). Trimming stripped 2 bases from V and 0 bases from J, with 14 bases between. The CDR3 is 16 residues long. In nucleotides, the CDR3 is TGTGCCTGGAGTATGGGGCCCCGATACTCTGGAAACACCATATATTTT. It encodes CAWSMGPRYSGNTIYF.

This chain uses TRBV6-2 or TRBV6-3 with TRBJ1-3, with D perhaps TRBD1 (6 bases). V gave up 4 bases and J gave up 0 bases, with 16 bases separating them. CDR1 is MNHEY and CDR2 is SVGEGT in the germline V gene. This CDR3 is built from 17 residues. CDR3 DNA: TGTGCCAGCAGTTTTCCCGTCGGGACAAGCTCTGGAAACACCATATATTTT. Translated: CASSFPVGTSSGNTIYF.

The gene calls are TRBV4-2 and TRBJ2-7, with TRBD2 identical over 10 bases. Germline V gene lookup returns CDR1 LGHNA and CDR2 YNFKEQ. The trim removed 5 bases at V and 1 base at J, leaving 5 bases unmatched. The CDR3 is 15 amino acids. The chain's CDR3 is CASSIGTSASYEQYF. In DNA, the CDR3 is TGTGCCAGCAGCATTGGGACTAGCGCTTCCTACGAGCAGTACTTC.

CDR3 bases: TGCAGTGCTAGGGAGACTGAAGCTTTCTTT. This gives the protein CSARETEAFF. The J gene is TRBJ1-1, the V gene TRBV20-1; D is undetermined. The CDR3 runs 10 residues. V was shortened by 3 bases and J by 5 bases, with 4 bases between the two germline ends. The germline gives CDR1 DFQATT, CDR2 SNEGSKA (reference sequence).

V usage is TRBV27 and J usage is TRBJ2-7, with D perhaps TRBD1 (5 bases). With 3 bases removed from V and 6 bases from J, the gap between germline ends came to 18 bases. This CDR3 spans 15 amino acids. Germline CDR1 and CDR2: MNHEY and SMNVEV (reference sequence). CDR3 in amino acids: CASSFGRGLGAEQYF. CDR3 nucleotides: TGTGCCAGCAGTTTTGGTAGGGGCCTTGGGGCCGAGCAGTACTTC.

The chain uses TRBV29-1 and TRBJ2-7; 9 bases line up with TRBD1. The V and J ends lost 5 bases and 5 bases, in that order; junction bases with no gene match: 7. CDR3 length: 13 amino acids. Germline CDR1 SQVTM, CDR2 ANQGSEA. CDR3 loop: CSVSGTGLNEQYF. As DNA, the CDR3 is TGCAGCGTTTCCGGGACAGGGTTGAACGAGCAGTACTTC.

The table lists this clone with a few counts. As DNA, the CDR3 is TGTGCCAGCAGCCCAAAGACTAGCCGAAACTCCTACGAGCAGTACTTC. It yields the protein CASSPKTSRNSYEQYF. This sequence joins TRBV7-9 and TRBJ2-7, with 7 bases matching TRBD2. V trimming: 5 bases; J trimming: 0 bases; junction bases outside the gene matches: 10. CDR1 and CDR2 from the germline V gene are SEHNR and FQNEAQ (reference sequence). The CDR3 loop spans 16 amino acids.